This T cell receptor (beta chain) was sequenced in a study of blood T cell repertoires in COVID-19. This CDR3 has 13 amino acids. Germline lookup yields CDR1 SEHNR and CDR2 FQNEAQ (reference sequence). V was pared by 3 bases and J by 3 bases, with 8 bases between. Per the original methods: From reference gene primer amplification, estimates of nucleated cell counts were derived. Profiled with immunoSEQ multiplex PCR; TCRdb holds only in-frame clones, not every one. The D gene and trimming were derived from the DNA, and the V and J assignments and clone size from that table. This sample has roughly 32,000 clones, with less than 95% found just once.

Sequencing input: peripheral blood. The source of this sequence is a man aged 65 to 85 with active or convalescent COVID-19. This rearrangement joins TRBV7-9 to TRBJ1-1, with a weak D call TRBD1 (6 bases). The CDR3 spells CASSFTGYTEAFF. In DNA form, the CDR3 reads TGTGCCAGCAGCTTTACAGGGTACACTGAAGCTTTCTTT. Variable domain in full (rest from reference TRBV7-9 and TRBJ1-1): DTGVSQNPRHKITKRGQNVTFRCDPISEHNRLYWYRQTLGQGPEFLTYFQNEAQLEKSRLLSDRFSAERPKGSFSTLEIQRTEQGDSAMYLCASSFTGYTEAFFGQGTRLTVV.